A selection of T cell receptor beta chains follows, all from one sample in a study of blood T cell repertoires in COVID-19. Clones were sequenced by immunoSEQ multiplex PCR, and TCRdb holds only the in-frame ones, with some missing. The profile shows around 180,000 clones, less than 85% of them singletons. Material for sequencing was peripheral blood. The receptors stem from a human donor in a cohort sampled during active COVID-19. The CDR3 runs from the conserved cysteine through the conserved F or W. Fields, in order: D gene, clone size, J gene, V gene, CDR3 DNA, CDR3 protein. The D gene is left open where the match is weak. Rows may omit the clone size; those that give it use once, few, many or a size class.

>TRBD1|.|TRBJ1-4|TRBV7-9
TGTGCCAGCAGCCTGGGACAGCTTAATGAAAAACTGTTTTTT
CASSLGQLNEKLFF
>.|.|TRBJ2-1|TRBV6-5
TGTGCCAGCAGTTGGGGAGAACAAACCTCCTACAATGAGCAGTTCTTC
CASSWGEQTSYNEQFF
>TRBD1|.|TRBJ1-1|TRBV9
TGTGCCAGCAGCGTCGGTGACAGGGTAGGCATGAACACTGAAGCTTTCTTT
CASSVGDRVGMNTEAFF
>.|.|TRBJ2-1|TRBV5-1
TGCGCCAGCAGCTTGGCCGTTGCCGATCAGTTCGACAATGAGCAGTTCTTC
CASSLAVADQFDNEQFF
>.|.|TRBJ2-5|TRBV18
TGTGCCAGCTCACCAAACAGTCAAGAGACCCAGTACTTC
CASSPNSQETQYF
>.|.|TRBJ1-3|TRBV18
TGTGCCAGCTCACGCCCAGGTTACTCTGGAAACACCATATATTTT
CASSRPGYSGNTIYF
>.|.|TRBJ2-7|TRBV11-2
TGTGCCAGCAGCTTTAGCGCGGGGCCCGGGTGGTCCTACGAGCAGTACTTC
CASSFSAGPGWSYEQYF
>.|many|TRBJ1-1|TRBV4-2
TGTGCCAGCAGCCAAGATGGGAGCACTGAAGCTTTCTTT
CASSQDGSTEAFF
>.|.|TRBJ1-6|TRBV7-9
TGTGCCAGCAGCTTTGACAGCCGGACAAATTCACCCCTCCACTTT
CASSFDSRTNSPLHF
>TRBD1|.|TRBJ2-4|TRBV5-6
TGTGCCAGCAGTTCCGGGACAGGGTTTGCCAAAAACATTCAGTACTTC
CASSSGTGFAKNIQYF
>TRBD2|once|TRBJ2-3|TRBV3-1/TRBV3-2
TGTGCCAGCAGCCCTGCTAGCGGGGGCCTCCCAGGCACAGATACGCAGTATTTT
CASSPASGGLPGTDTQYF
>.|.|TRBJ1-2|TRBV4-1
TGCGCCAGCAGACAAGATGGAGTAGTGTTGGGCTATGGCTACACCTTC
CASRQDGVVLGYGYTF
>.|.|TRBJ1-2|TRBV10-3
TGTGCCGTCAGGGTAGCCCTAAACTATGGCTACACCTTC
CAVRVALNYGYTF
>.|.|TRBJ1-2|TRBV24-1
TGTGCCACCACCTCAGGAGGGGTTCATGGCTACACCTTC
CATTSGGVHGYTF
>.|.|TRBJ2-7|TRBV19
TGTGCCAGTAGTATAGGTGGGGGGTTCTCCTACGAGCAGTACTTC
CASSIGGGFSYEQYF
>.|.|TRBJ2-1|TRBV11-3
TGTGCCAGCAGCTCCCGGGGCGGGGGCAACAATGAGCAGTTCTTC
CASSSRGGGNNEQFF
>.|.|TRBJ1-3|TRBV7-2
TGTGCCAGCAGCTTAAGTTACAGTGGAAACACCATATATTTT
CASSLSYSGNTIYF